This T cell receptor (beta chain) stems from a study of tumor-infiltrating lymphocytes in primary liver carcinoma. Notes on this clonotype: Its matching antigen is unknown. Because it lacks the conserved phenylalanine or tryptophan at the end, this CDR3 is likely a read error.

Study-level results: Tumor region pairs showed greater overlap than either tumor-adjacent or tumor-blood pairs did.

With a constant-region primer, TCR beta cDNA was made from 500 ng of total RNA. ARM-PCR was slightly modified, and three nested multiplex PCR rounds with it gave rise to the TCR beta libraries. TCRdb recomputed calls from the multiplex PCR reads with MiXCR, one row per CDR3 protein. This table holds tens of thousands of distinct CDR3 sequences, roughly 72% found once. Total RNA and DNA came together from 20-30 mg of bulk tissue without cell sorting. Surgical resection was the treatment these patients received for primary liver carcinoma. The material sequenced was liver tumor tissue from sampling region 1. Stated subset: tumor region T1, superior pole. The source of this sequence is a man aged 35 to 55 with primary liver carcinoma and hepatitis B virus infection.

CDR3 in amino acids: CNPNPDSTKAKNIQYI. The DNA for the CDR3 is TGCAACCCGAACCCCGACAGCACAAAAGCCAAAAACATTCAGTACATC. V usage is TRBV29-1 and J usage is TRBJ2-4; perhaps TRBD1 as D (5 bases). Per germline, CDR1 SQVTM and CDR2 ANQGSEA. The CDR3 totals 16 residues.